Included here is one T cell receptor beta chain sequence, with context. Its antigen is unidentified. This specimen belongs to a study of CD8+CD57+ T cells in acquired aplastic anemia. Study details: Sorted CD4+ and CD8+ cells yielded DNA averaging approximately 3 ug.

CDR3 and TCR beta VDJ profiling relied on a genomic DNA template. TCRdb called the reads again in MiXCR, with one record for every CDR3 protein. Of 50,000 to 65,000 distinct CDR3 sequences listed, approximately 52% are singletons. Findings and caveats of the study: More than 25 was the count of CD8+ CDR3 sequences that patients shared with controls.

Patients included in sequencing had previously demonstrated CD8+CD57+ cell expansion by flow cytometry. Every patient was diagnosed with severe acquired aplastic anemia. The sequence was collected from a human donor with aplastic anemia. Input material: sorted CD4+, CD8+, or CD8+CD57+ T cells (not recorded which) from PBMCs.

CDR3 nucleotides: TGTGCCACCGACCGGGGGGGTGAGCAGTTCTTC. It yields the protein CATDRGGEQFF. V is TRBV24-1 and J is TRBJ2-1, with 8 bases fitting TRBD2. The germline gives CDR1 KGHDR, CDR2 SFDVKD. The V gene end was trimmed by 9 bases and the J gene end by 9 bases; junction bases not matched to a gene: 3. CDR3 length: 11 amino acids.